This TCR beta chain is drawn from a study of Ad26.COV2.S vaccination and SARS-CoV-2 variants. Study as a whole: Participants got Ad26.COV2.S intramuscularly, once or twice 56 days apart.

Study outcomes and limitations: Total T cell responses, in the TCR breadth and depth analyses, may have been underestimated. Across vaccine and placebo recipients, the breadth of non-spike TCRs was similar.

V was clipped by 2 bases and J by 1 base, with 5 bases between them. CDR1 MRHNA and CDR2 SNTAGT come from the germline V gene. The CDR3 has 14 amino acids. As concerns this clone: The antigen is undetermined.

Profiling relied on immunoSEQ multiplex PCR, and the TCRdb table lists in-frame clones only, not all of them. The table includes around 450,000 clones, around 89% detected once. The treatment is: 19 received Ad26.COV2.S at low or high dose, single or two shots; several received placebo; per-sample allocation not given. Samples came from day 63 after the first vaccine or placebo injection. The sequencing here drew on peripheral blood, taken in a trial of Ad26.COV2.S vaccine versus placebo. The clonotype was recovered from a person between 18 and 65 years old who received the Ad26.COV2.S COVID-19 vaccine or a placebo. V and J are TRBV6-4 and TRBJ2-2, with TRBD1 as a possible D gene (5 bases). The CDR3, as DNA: TGTGCCAGCAGTGACGGACAGAACACCGGGGAGCTGTTTTTT. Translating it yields CASSDGQNTGELFF.